This TCR beta chain was obtained from a study of cytotoxic CD8 clonotypes in ibrutinib-treated CLL (dated by TCRdb to the early 2020s). With regard to the full study: The cohort had 11 relapsed/refractory and around 16 treatment-naive patients; some 17 were IGHV unmutated. Responses were partial in 25 or so patients and complete in 2; after median about 70 months follow-up, about 14 stayed in remission and some twelve progressed. The response samples were drawn at a median of approximately 12 months into treatment, with a range of about 6 to 40 months. Samples averaged about 260,000 productive templates and just under 95,000 productive rearrangements. Of the 86 participants in the trial, about 25 had longitudinal samples available. Cryopreserved peripheral blood mononuclear cells were obtained before treatment, at response, and at either sustained remission or disease progression. Every remission and progressive disease sample was obtained while ibrutinib was still being received by the patients.

Read against the paper, the sample's time point label means: around 2 years on ibrutinib. For TCR beta library preparation, approximately 2 micrograms of genomic DNA were extracted from the cryopreserved PBMCs. High-throughput TCR beta sequencing was performed on longitudinal blood samples from CLL patients receiving ibrutinib monotherapy. Patients were enrolled in a phase 2 open-label single-center ibrutinib monotherapy trial. V is pared back by 0 bases and J by 4 bases, with 7 bases lying between the germline termini. Taken from cysteine to phenylalanine, the CDR3 has 13 residues. Of all the DNA, just the CDR3 is kept, 39 bases in frame from base 1. In the germline V gene, CDR1 corresponds to LGHNA and CDR2 to YSLEER. This clone appeared a single time. There is no known antigen for this receptor. Base qualities are not recorded, but no much larger clone differs from it by a single base. Each clonotype received, on average, approximately 9.9x coverage in deep resolution sequencing performed on a MiSeq, where the target depth lay between 1 in 1 million and 1 in 200,000 T cells. The immunoSEQ hsTCRB Kit was used to generate the TCR beta libraries. The authors' pipeline ran thus. ImmunoSEQ Data Assistant and ImmunoSEQ Analyzer were used for data analysis, and V, D and J genes were assigned according to IMGT definitions. Clonality, with values ranging from 0 to 1, was calculated as one minus the normalized Shannon entropy of productive rearrangement frequencies. Only overrepresented clonotypes making up at least 0.05% of the repertoire of each patient were included in the public clonotype analysis. About a dozen repertoires from age-matched healthy donors, obtained from immuneACCESS, served as clonality controls. TCRdb limited this immuneACCESS table to in-frame rearrangements with V and J called. A share of clones is missing; checked studies link under half to unresolved V genes, and the rest is unexplained. V and J calls plus clone size are reproduced from that table; the DNA served to infer D and trimming. This sample has almost 250,000 clones in its table, and roughly 70% of those were observed once. The ten largest clones capture approximately 15% of the sample.

Summary of the overall study and its limitations: Public clonotypes were rare and either shrank or stayed stable during treatment, and the rise in clonality at ibrutinib response reflected expansion of private clonotypes. Clonality increased at ibrutinib response, stayed stable in sustained remission, and fell back toward baseline at progression. Sampling times were not matched between patients in sustained remission and patients whose disease was progressing, and lymph node repertoires were not examined. At baseline, clonality was higher than in age-matched healthy donors and showed a strong correlation with circulating CD8+ T-cell counts.

The receptor comes from a human donor with chronic lymphocytic leukemia. Sequences were derived from PBMCs, sampled after 24 months of ibrutinib treatment. Recombination joined TRBV4-3 with TRBJ2-7, with the D gene uncertain. The DNA sequence follows: TGCGCCAGCAGCCAAGATCTCGGATACGAGCAGTACTTC. This encodes CASSQDLGYEQYF.